The 5 T cell receptor beta chains listed next were all sequenced from one sample in a study of human T cells and chemical hapten exposure. Time point noted: patch test 2, 6 weeks after DPC sensitization. Treatment reported: therapeutic diphenylcyclopropenone sensitization with weekly scalp DPC. TCRdb re-analysed the RACE reads in MiXCR, keeping a single row per CDR3 protein. The sample has roughly 69,000 distinct CDR3 sequences; about 9.4% are singletons. Here the sequenced sample was whole blood, taken in connection with sensitization to the hapten diphenylcyclopropenone (DPC). The receptors were gathered from a woman aged 50 to 65 with alopecia areata. Some clones in this sample may be carry-over from other donors' samples.

This clonotype occurred many times. The V call is TRBV7-2, the J call TRBJ2-5; D unresolved. The CDR3 covers 13 residues. Germline V gene lookup returns CDR1 SGHTA and CDR2 FQGNSA. The V end was cut by 1 base, the J end by 5 bases, with 8 bases between. CDR3: CASSLDGLETQYF. The CDR3 region has the DNA TGTGCCAGCAGCTTAGATGGATTGGAGACCCAGTACTTC.

At least ten counts were recorded for this clonotype. The chain combines TRBV15 with TRBJ1-6; 7 nucleotides align to TRBD1. The CDR3 spans 14 residues. The V and J ends lost 5 bases and 8 bases, in that order; junction bases with no gene match: 6. Germline CDR1 and CDR2: LNHNV and YYDKDF (reference sequence). CDR3 coding DNA: TGTGCCACCAGCCCGACAGGGCGTGATTCACCCCTCCACTTT. Residues: CATSPTGRDSPLHF.

The chain has TRBV2 and TRBJ2-4; D gene ambiguous. V gave up 6 bases and J gave up 2 bases, with 14 bases separating them. From germline, CDR1 is SNHLY and CDR2 FYNNEI. This CDR3 comprises 15 residues. The CDR3 DNA follows: TGTGCCAGCAGACCTGACCTGAGACCCAAAAACATTCAGTACTTC. This translates into CASRPDLRPKNIQYF.

In its sample, this clonotype was seen many times. The chain is built from TRBV29-1 and TRBJ1-1; 9 nucleotides align to TRBD1. Germline V gene sequence: CDR1 SQVTM, CDR2 ANQGSEA. V dropped 4 bases and J dropped 5; count of bases not matched to a gene: 8. The CDR3 consists of 14 residues. CDR3 residues: CSVGDRGWGTEAFF. In nucleotides, the CDR3 is TGCAGCGTTGGAGACAGGGGGTGGGGGACTGAAGCTTTCTTT.

This clonotype was observed a handful of times. The V and J genes are TRBV25-1 and TRBJ1-2; possible D gene TRBD1, 5 bases. With 3 bases removed from V and 5 bases from J, the gap between germline ends came to 10 bases. CDR3 length equals 13 residues. Germline V gene sequence: CDR1 MGHDK, CDR2 SYGVNS. CDR3 bases: TGTGCCAGCAGTGAGTCACAGGCTTATGGCTACACCTTC. Protein product: CASSESQAYGYTF.